This record covers a single TCR beta chain. Its specificity is unknown. This entry belongs to a study of T-cell memory formation after mild COVID-19. Germline assignment: CDR1 SGHTA and CDR2 FQGTGA. CDR3 length equals 15 residues. J gave up 10 bases and V 0 bases, and 6 bases lay outside the gene matches. Whole-study results and caveats: Clones that contracted clustered mainly in CM and EM if CD4+ and in EMRA if CD8+. Still unconfirmed is whether the second-wave clones peaking on day 37 recognized SARS-CoV-2.

MiXCR, run by TCRdb on the 5' RACE reads, gives a single entry per CDR3 protein. The table includes about 290,000 distinct CDR3 sequences, 15% to 20% detected once. The sample taken for sequencing was PBMCs or a T cell subset sorted from them (not recorded which). The clonotype comes from a man younger than 35 who had mild COVID-19 (a few samples of this study predate the infection). Cell type and time point are not known. The chain recombines TRBV7-3 with TRBJ1-6; TRBD1 matches at 7 bases. The CDR3 region has the DNA TGTGCCAGCAGCTTAACCGGACAGGCCAAGTCACCCCTCCACTTT. This encodes CASSLTGQAKSPLHF.